The 18 T cell receptor beta chains presented below share a single source sample, sequenced in a study of control samples from healthy donors and cancer patients. The table came from immunoSEQ multiplex PCR; TCRdb's copy has only in-frame clones and leaves some out. In the table there are roughly 150,000 clones, roughly 93% of which are singletons. The sequenced material came from blood. Receptor source: a young man in good health.

The CDR3 sequence is CASSQDPLLSSGYRNEQFF. CDR3 bases: TGCGCCAGCAGCCAAGACCCCCTGTTGAGCAGCGGATATAGGAATGAGCAGTTCTTC. The chain carries TRBV4-1 and TRBJ2-1; tentative D call: TRBD2 (5 bases). The CDR3 sequence is 19 residues long. Germline V CDR1 and CDR2: MGHRA, YSYEKL. Trimming stripped 0 bases from V and 7 bases from J, with 25 bases between.

The sample holds one count of this clone. V is TRBV27 and J is TRBJ1-2, with D hard to call. The germline V and J ends were trimmed by 1 base and 8 bases, with 11 bases remaining between them. CDR3 length: 13 residues. From germline, CDR1 is MNHEY and CDR2 SMNVEV (reference sequence). CDR3 in DNA: TGTGCCAGCAGTTTATTGCGGCGGTACGGCTACACCTTC. It yields the protein CASSLLRRYGYTF.

V is TRBV5-1 and J is TRBJ1-4; TRBD1 agrees at 9 bases. The CDR3 is made up of 16 amino acids. The germline CDR1 and CDR2 sequences are SGHRS and YFSETQ. With 4 bases clipped from V and 8 bases from J, the junction kept 12 bases outside the gene matches. The CDR3 sequence is CASSLSPGQGGEKLFF. The CDR3 DNA sequence: TGCGCCAGCAGCCTTTCACCGGGACAGGGCGGGGAAAAACTGTTTTTT.

This clone was counted once. One end of the junction does not line up with germline, which may come from a read error. The J gene is TRBJ1-4, the V gene TRBV6-6; no reliable D call. CDR1 is MNHNY and CDR2 is SVGAGI in the germline V gene (reference sequence). CDR3 size: 16 residues. This CDR3 is CTSSYDIRDRGEKLFF. CDR3 DNA: TGTACCAGCAGTTACGACATCCGGGATCGAGGCGAAAAACTGTTTTTT.

The chain links TRBV9 to TRBJ2-7, with D uncertain. Trimming cost V 0 bases and J 0 bases, with 10 bases left between them. This CDR3 spans 15 amino acids. Germline lookup yields CDR1 SGDLS and CDR2 YYNGEE. CDR3 nucleotides: TGTGCCAGCAGCGTAGGAAAAGCCAACTCCTACGAGCAGTACTTC. This sequence encodes CASSVGKANSYEQYF.

This chain links TRBV4-1 with TRBJ1-2; possibly TRBD1 for D (5 bases). Trimming shortened V by 0 bases and J by 5 bases, and 16 bases separated the two germline ends. The CDR3 is made up of 16 amino acids. The germline CDR1 and CDR2 sequences are MGHRA and YSYEKL. The chain's CDR3 is CASSQELGVPSYGYTF. The CDR3 DNA is TGCGCCAGCAGCCAAGAGTTGGGGGTTCCTTCATATGGCTACACCTTC.

The J gene is TRBJ1-1, the V gene TRBV12-3 or TRBV12-4; D is unclear. V lost 6 bases and J 2 bases, leaving 10 bases between the germline ends. This CDR3 is built from 13 residues. CDR3 protein: CASSHSGNTEAFF. The DNA of the CDR3 is TGTGCCAGCAGCCATTCAGGAAACACTGAAGCTTTCTTT.

This clone was observed once. V gene TRBV5-1 combines with J gene TRBJ2-7; D gene uncertain. This CDR3 has 12 amino acids. Germline-derived CDR1 and CDR2 are SGHRS and YFSETQ. Deletions cut 0 bases from V and 6 bases from J, with 7 bases between. In DNA, the CDR3 is TGCGCCAGCAGCTTGGGGGGTGGCGAGCAGTACTTC. It translates to CASSLGGGEQYF.

In DNA, the CDR3 is TGTGCCAGCAGCACTGCCGGGACTAGCGGGGATACCTACGAGCAGTACTTC. This sequence encodes CASSTAGTSGDTYEQYF. This chain connects TRBV21-1 to TRBJ2-7; the table gives TRBD2 as D, unverified against the DNA. TRBV21-1 is classified as a pseudogene. The CDR3 totals 17 residues.

The chain links TRBV5-5 to TRBJ2-7; no clear D gene. CDR1 SGHKS and CDR2 YYEKEE come from the germline V gene (reference sequence). The CDR3 length is 10 residues. V lost 1 base, J lost 5 bases, and 1 base lay in between. Here the CDR3 reads CASSLNEQYF. In DNA, the CDR3 is TGTGCCAGCAGCTTGAACGAGCAGTACTTC.

The rearrangement uses TRBV9 and TRBJ1-5; 7 nucleotides match TRBD1. Germline CDR1 and CDR2: SGDLS and YYNGEE. V lost 3 bases to trimming and J lost 2 bases; unmatched junction nucleotides: 5. CDR3 length: 15 amino acids. This CDR3 is CASSEEGAGNQPQHF. Written as DNA, the CDR3 is TGTGCCAGCAGCGAAGAGGGGGCTGGCAATCAGCCCCAGCATTTT.

V gene TRBV3-1 (or the pseudogene TRBV3-2) combines with J gene TRBJ2-2, with D uncertain. Germline CDR1 is LGHDT and CDR2 is YNNKEL (reference sequence). Trimming took 4 bases from V and 4 from J, leaving 16 bases between them. The CDR3 runs to 16 residues. The CDR3 loop reads CASSLEKPGVTGELFF. The CDR3 DNA is TGTGCCAGCAGCCTCGAGAAACCGGGTGTCACCGGGGAGCTGTTTTTT.

The chain is built from TRBV5-5 and TRBJ1-1; 8 bases line up with TRBD1. V lost 4 bases and J lost 3; bases outside the gene matches: 5. The CDR3 contains 14 residues. Germline CDR1 is SGHKS and CDR2 is YYEKEE (reference sequence). CDR3 bases: TGTGCCAGCAGCGGTTGGACAGGGCACACTGAAGCTTTCTTT. Translation gives CASSGWTGHTEAFF.

The table lists this clone with a count of one. The chain joins TRBV30 to TRBJ2-5; D is unclear. The CDR3 extends over 11 amino acids. V was trimmed by 3 bases and J by 3 bases, leaving 5 bases between them. Germline V CDR1 and CDR2: GTSNPN, SVGIG (reference sequence). CDR3 nucleotide sequence: TGTGCCTGGAGGACGGAAGAGACCCAGTACTTC. Translating it yields CAWRTEETQYF. The full variable domain, with the rest looked up from reference TRBV30 and TRBJ2-5, is SQTIHQWPATLVQPVGSPLSLECTVEGTSNPNLYWYRQAAGRGLQLLFYSVGIGQISSEVPQNLSASRPQDRQFILSSKKLLLSDSGFYLCAWRTEETQYFGPGTRLLVL.

The DNA of the CDR3 is TGTGCCAGCAGTGATCAGGGTCTAAGCTCTGGAAACACCATATATTTT. This sequence encodes CASSDQGLSSGNTIYF. J is TRBJ1-3 and V is TRBV6-1; D might be TRBD1 (5 bases). Germline V gene data show CDR1 as MNHNS and CDR2 as SASEGT. Trimming left V 3 bases short and J 0 bases short, with 12 bases between. The CDR3 loop spans 16 amino acids.

The CDR3 DNA reads as TGTGCCAGCAGCCAAGTATCAGCAGGAGGTGAAAAACTGTTTTTT. It codes for CASSQVSAGGEKLFF. This chain uses TRBV3-1 (or the pseudogene TRBV3-2) with TRBJ1-4; the D is unclear. The CDR3 is 15 residues long. The germline CDR1 and CDR2 sequences are LGHDT and YNNKEL (reference sequence). Trimming removed 1 base at V and 7 bases at J, with 13 bases between.

The chain is built from TRBV4-1 and TRBJ1-6; D ambiguous. The CDR3 extends over 15 amino acids. Trimming shortened V by 0 bases and J by 10 bases, and 13 bases separated the two germline ends. Germline values: CDR1 MGHRA, CDR2 YSYEKL. The CDR3 DNA sequence: TGCGCCAGCAGCCAAGATTTGGCAGAACAATCACCCCTCCACTTT. This sequence encodes CASSQDLAEQSPLHF.

This sequence joins TRBV6-5 and TRBJ1-1, with 8 nucleotides matching TRBD1. The trim removed 8 bases at V and 2 bases at J, leaving 7 bases unmatched. This CDR3 spans 14 amino acids. Germline V gene lookup returns CDR1 MNHEY and CDR2 SVGAGI. CDR3 DNA: TGTGCCAGCGGAACAGACAGGGGAAACACTGAAGCTTTCTTT. It codes for CASGTDRGNTEAFF.